This TCR beta chain was observed in a study of early T cells in non-severe SARS-CoV-2 infection. The CDR3 sequence is 16 residues long. The ends were cut back, 4 bases at V and 4 bases at J, with 17 bases in the middle. This clonotype was counted ten times or more. TCRdb independently ran MiXCR on the 5' RACE reads; one entry per CDR3 protein. Found here are roughly 61,000 distinct CDR3 sequences, 10% to 13% of them singletons; the top ten hold more than 1.5%. This TCR derives from an adult who was a healthcare worker with PCR-confirmed SARS-CoV-2 infection or an uninfected control (not recorded which). The rearrangement joins TRBV12-3 or TRBV12-4 to TRBJ2-1; possibly TRBD1 for D (5 bases). Sequenced material: whole blood. CDR3: CASSSHRPRRYNEQFF. The CDR3 DNA is TGTGCCAGCAGTTCCCACAGGCCTCGCAGGTACAATGAGCAGTTCTTC.